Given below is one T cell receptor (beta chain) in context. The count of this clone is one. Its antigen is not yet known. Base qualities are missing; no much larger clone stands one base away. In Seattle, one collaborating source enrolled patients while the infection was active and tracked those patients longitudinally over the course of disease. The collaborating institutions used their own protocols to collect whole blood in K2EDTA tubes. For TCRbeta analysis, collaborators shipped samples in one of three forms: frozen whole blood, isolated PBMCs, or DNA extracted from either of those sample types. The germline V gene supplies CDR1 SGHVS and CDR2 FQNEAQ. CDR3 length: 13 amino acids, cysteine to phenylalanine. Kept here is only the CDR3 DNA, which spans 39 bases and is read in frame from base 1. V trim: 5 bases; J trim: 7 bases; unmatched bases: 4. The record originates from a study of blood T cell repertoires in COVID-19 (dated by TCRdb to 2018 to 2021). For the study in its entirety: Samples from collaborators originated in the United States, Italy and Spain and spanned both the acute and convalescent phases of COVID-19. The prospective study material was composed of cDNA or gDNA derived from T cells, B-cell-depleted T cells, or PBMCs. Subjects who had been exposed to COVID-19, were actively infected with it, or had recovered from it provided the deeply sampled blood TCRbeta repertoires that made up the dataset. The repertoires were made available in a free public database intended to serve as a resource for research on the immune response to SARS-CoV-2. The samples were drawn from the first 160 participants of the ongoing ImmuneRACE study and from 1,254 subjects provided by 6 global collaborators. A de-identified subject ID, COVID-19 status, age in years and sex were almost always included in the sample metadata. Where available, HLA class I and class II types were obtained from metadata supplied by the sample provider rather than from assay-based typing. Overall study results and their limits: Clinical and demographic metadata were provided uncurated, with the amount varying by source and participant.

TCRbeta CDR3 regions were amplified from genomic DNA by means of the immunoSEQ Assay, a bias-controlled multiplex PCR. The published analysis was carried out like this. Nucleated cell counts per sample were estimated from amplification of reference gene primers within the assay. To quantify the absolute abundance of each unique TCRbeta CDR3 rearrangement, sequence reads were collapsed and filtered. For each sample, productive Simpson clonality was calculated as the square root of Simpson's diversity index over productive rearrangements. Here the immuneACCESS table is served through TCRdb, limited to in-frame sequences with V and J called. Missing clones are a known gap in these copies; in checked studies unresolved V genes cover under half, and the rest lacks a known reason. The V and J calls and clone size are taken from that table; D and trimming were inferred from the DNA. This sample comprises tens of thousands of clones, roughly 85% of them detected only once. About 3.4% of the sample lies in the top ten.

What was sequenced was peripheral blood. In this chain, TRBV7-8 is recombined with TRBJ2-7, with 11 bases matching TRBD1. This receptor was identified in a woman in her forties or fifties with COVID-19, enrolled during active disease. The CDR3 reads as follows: CASSPRDRGEQYF. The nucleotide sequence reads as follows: TGTGCCAGCAGCCCTCGGGACAGGGGGGAGCAGTACTTC.